The 22 T cell receptor beta chains listed next were all sequenced from one sample in a study of T cell responses to AZD1222 COVID-19 vaccine. Using immunoSEQ multiplex PCR, the repertoire was profiled, and TCRdb retains in-frame clones only, with some absent. The table has some 130,000 clones, 93% seen once; the top ten hold approximately 5.4%. The specimen was peripheral blood, collected on day 0 of AZD1222 vaccination. These receptors all stem from an adult in good health.

This chain connects TRBV29-1 to TRBJ2-7, with 9 bases that match TRBD1. Germline CDR1 is SQVTM and CDR2 is ANQGSEA. The CDR3 covers 16 residues. V gave up 7 bases and J gave up 0 bases; unmatched junction bases: 13. CDR3 DNA: TGCAGCGCGGTTAGGGGACAGGGCCTTTCCTCCTACGAGCAGTACTTC. Translating gives CSAVRGQGLSSYEQYF.

The chain has TRBV6-5 and TRBJ1-6; no clear D gene. Germline V gives CDR1 MNHEY, CDR2 SVGAGI. Trimming took off 2 bases at V and 11 bases at J, with 13 bases between the two ends. CDR3 length equals 14 residues. Here the CDR3 reads CASSYGQDGAPLHF. The CDR3 DNA follows: TGTGCCAGCAGTTACGGGCAGGATGGGGCACCCCTCCACTTT.

The V call is TRBV11-2, the J call TRBJ1-2, with D hard to call. The CDR3 has 16 residues. Germline V gene lookup returns CDR1 SGHAT and CDR2 FQNNGV. The V gene lost 7 bases and the J gene lost 3 bases, with 21 bases spanning the gap. Here the CDR3 reads CASTPGRGGMDYGYTF. The CDR3 DNA is TGTGCCAGCACCCCCGGCCGCGGCGGGATGGACTATGGCTACACCTTC.

Only one count was recorded for this clone. The chain is built from TRBV28 and TRBJ1-5; D gene uncertain. Between the trimmed V and J ends, which lost 5 bases and 8 bases, there was a span of 13 bases. CDR1 and CDR2 from the germline V gene are MDHEN and SYDVKM. This CDR3 contains 13 residues. CDR3 DNA sequence: TGTGCCAGCAGTATACAGCCGGTGGAGCCCCAGCATTTT. Protein: CASSIQPVEPQHF.

V and J are TRBV5-1 and TRBJ1-2; D uncertain. V was shortened by 0 bases and J by 4 bases, with 10 bases between the two germline ends. The V gene's germline CDR1 is SGHRS and CDR2 YFSETQ. The CDR3 contains 14 residues. The CDR3 loop is CASSLGGNSYGYTF. DNA of the CDR3: TGCGCCAGCAGCTTGGGAGGGAACTCCTATGGCTACACCTTC.

The gene calls are TRBV6-5 and TRBJ1-1; D unresolved. The V gene lost 5 bases and the J gene lost 1 base, with 11 bases spanning the gap. CDR1 is MNHEY, CDR2 SVGAGI, per germline. The CDR3 covers 14 residues. The CDR3 nucleotides are TGTGCCAGCAGTCCTTCCGACGCGAACACTGAAGCTTTCTTT. Encoded protein: CASSPSDANTEAFF.

The V gene is TRBV18, the J gene TRBJ2-7; TRBD1 or TRBD2 may be the D gene (5 bases each). The germline V gene encodes CDR1 KGHSH and CDR2 LQKENI. This CDR3 has 14 residues. V lost 3 bases and J lost 0, with 9 bases in between. CDR3 sequence: CASSPGTSSYEQYF. The CDR3 coding sequence is TGTGCCAGCTCACCTGGGACCAGCTCCTACGAGCAGTACTTC.

This chain links TRBV28 with TRBJ1-2, with D perhaps TRBD1 (5 bases). The CDR3 is 13 amino acids. V shed 6 bases and J shed 4 bases, with 12 bases lying between them. Germline-derived CDR1 and CDR2 are MDHEN and SYDVKM. This chain's CDR3 is CASSLDGGYGYTF. The CDR3, as DNA: TGTGCCAGCAGCCTTGACGGGGGCTATGGCTACACCTTC.

The chain joins TRBV7-8 to TRBJ1-1, with no clear D. The CDR3 consists of 11 residues. Trimming took off 5 bases at V and 3 bases at J, with 4 bases between the two ends. CDR1 and CDR2 (germline): SGHVS, FQNEAQ. The CDR3 sequence: CASSTDTEAFF. Here the CDR3 DNA reads TGTGCCAGCAGCACCGACACTGAAGCTTTCTTT.

This clone was observed a single time. CDR3 nucleotide sequence: TGTGCCAGCAGCGACCCGAGGGAATCGAACACTGAAGCTTTCTTT. Residues: CASSDPRESNTEAFF. This chain links TRBV21-1 with TRBJ1-1. TRBV21-1 corresponds to a pseudogene. This CDR3 is built from 15 residues.

The rearrangement links TRBV4-1 to TRBJ1-4, with 10 bases identical to TRBD1. CDR3 size: 16 residues. The V gene's germline CDR1 is MGHRA and CDR2 YSYEKL. Germline trimming cut 1 base from V and 4 bases from J; bases unmatched to any gene: 3. CDR3 coding DNA: TGCGCCAGCAGCCAAGGGGGGACAGGGGATAATGAAAAACTGTTTTTT. It yields the protein CASSQGGTGDNEKLFF.

In this sample, this clone turned up a few times. Other DNA sequences from this sample encode an identical CDR3 as well. The chain couples TRBV12-3 or TRBV12-4 to TRBJ1-5, with D uncertain. CDR3 length: 13 amino acids. V was cut by 3 bases and J by 5 bases, with 8 bases left in between. The CDR3 DNA reads TGTGCCAGCAGTTTGCGTGGATATCAGCCCCAGCATTTT. Its translation is CASSLRGYQPQHF.

This clone was counted once. The chain links TRBV19 to TRBJ2-1; 12 bases are a match to TRBD2. The germline CDR1 and CDR2 sequences are LNHDA and SQIVND (reference sequence). V trimming: 10 bases; J trimming: 7 bases; junction bases outside the gene matches: 8. The CDR3 has 14 amino acids. CDR3: CATDPSGRGNEQFF. The CDR3 bases are TGTGCCACCGACCCTAGCGGGAGGGGGAATGAGCAGTTCTTC. The whole variable domain, remainder taken from reference TRBV19 and TRBJ2-1, is DGGITQSPKYLFRKEGQNVTLSCEQNLNHDAMYWYRQDPGQGLRLIYYSQIVNDFQKGDIAEGYSVSREKKESFPLTVTSAQKNPTAFYLCATDPSGRGNEQFFGPGTRLTVL.

CDR3 amino acids: CASSRSSAPKNTEAFF. CDR3 DNA sequence: TGTGCCAGCAGCAGATCGTCCGCACCCAAGAACACTGAAGCTTTCTTT. The rearrangement uses TRBV9 and TRBJ1-1, with D unresolved. The CDR3 runs to 16 residues. Trimming removed 4 bases at V and 1 base at J, with 17 bases between. Germline V gene data show CDR1 as SGDLS and CDR2 as YYNGEE.

The V call is TRBV24-1, the J call TRBJ2-3; 11 bases align to TRBD1. CDR1 KGHDR and CDR2 SFDVKD come from the germline V gene. The CDR3 is 15 amino acids. V shed 5 bases and J 2 bases; nucleotides not matched to a gene: 2. The CDR3 sequence: CATSVGQGATDTQYF. DNA of the CDR3: TGTGCCACCAGTGTAGGACAGGGGGCCACAGATACGCAGTATTTT.

This chain connects TRBV5-4 to TRBJ1-4; a weak D match, TRBD1 (6 bases). V gave up 4 bases and J gave up 1 base, with 11 bases separating them. From germline, CDR1 is SGHNT and CDR2 YYREEE (reference sequence). The CDR3 consists of 15 residues. The CDR3: CASSPGTQTNEKLFF. The DNA for the CDR3 is TGTGCCAGCAGCCCCGGGACACAAACTAATGAAAAACTGTTTTTT.

The chain uses TRBV7-9 and TRBJ1-4; 10 nucleotides align to TRBD1. Germline V gene lookup returns CDR1 SEHNR and CDR2 FQNEAQ (reference sequence). The CDR3 extends over 15 amino acids. With 4 bases clipped from V and 4 bases from J, the junction kept 3 bases outside the gene matches. The CDR3 DNA follows: TGTGCCAGCAGCTACGGGACAGGGGATAATGAAAAACTGTTTTTT. This sequence encodes CASSYGTGDNEKLFF.

The chain joins TRBV5-6 to TRBJ2-1; TRBD1 matches at 9 bases. CDR1 SGHDT and CDR2 YYEEEE come from the germline V gene. V was pared by 0 bases and J by 2 bases, with 3 bases of the junction left unmatched. The CDR3 is made up of 16 amino acids. CDR3 region: CASSLGGQGTYNEQFF. The CDR3, as DNA: TGTGCCAGCAGCTTGGGCGGACAGGGGACCTACAATGAGCAGTTCTTC.

Here the CDR3 DNA reads TGCGCCAGCAGCCCCCGGACAGATCAAGAGACCCAGTACTTC. This sequence encodes CASSPRTDQETQYF. The V and J genes are TRBV5-1 and TRBJ2-5; maybe TRBD1 (6 bases). With 4 bases removed from V and 2 bases from J, the gap between germline ends came to 12 bases. The CDR3 consists of 14 residues. From germline, CDR1 is SGHRS and CDR2 YFSETQ.

The chain combines TRBV30 with TRBJ2-1; 9 nucleotides match TRBD2. Germline CDR1 is GTSNPN and CDR2 is SVGIG (reference sequence). V was clipped by 4 bases and J by 10 bases; unmatched bases: 8. The CDR3 consists of 13 residues. The CDR3 sequence: CAWMGGRGPEQFF. In DNA form, the CDR3 reads TGTGCCTGGATGGGCGGGAGGGGGCCAGAGCAGTTCTTC.

This clone was detected a few times. V usage is TRBV7-9 and J usage is TRBJ2-2; 12 bases are a match to TRBD1. The CDR3 length is 19 residues. Trimming took 5 bases from V and 1 from J; bases not matched to a gene: 11. From germline, CDR1 is SEHNR and CDR2 FQNEAQ (reference sequence). Here the CDR3 reads CASSPRDRGRPVNTGELFF. The CDR3 bases are TGTGCCAGCAGCCCCCGGGACAGGGGGCGCCCCGTGAACACCGGGGAGCTGTTTTTT.

This clone was seen just once. The V gene is TRBV6-5, the J gene TRBJ2-1; D is unclear. The CDR3 runs 11 residues. With 5 bases removed from V and 7 bases from J, the gap between germline ends came to 6 bases. Germline CDR1 is MNHEY and CDR2 is SVGAGI. The CDR3 is CASSRHNEQFF. The CDR3, as DNA: TGTGCCAGCAGTCGACATAATGAGCAGTTCTTC.